This T cell receptor beta chain is drawn from a study of patients and donors after allogeneic stem cell transplantation. In TCRdb, the RT-PCR reads were re-called with MiXCR into one record per CDR3 protein. The sample includes about 960,000 distinct CDR3 sequences, more than 15% seen only once; the top ten take about 6%. The CDR3 sequence is 16 residues long. Germline trimming cut 1 base from V and 2 bases from J; bases unmatched to any gene: 9. Per the germline V gene, CDR1 is SGHRS and CDR2 is YFSETQ. This clonotype was counted between two and nine times. Sequenced input: blood, either unsorted or a sorted T cell fraction (not recorded which). The chain couples TRBV5-1 to TRBJ2-7, with 7 bases aligning to TRBD1. The receptor comes from a human donor who was either an allogeneic HSCT recipient or a stem cell or donor lymphocyte infusion donor (not recorded which). It is not recorded whose cells these are; they may come from a transplant donor. The CDR3 here is CASSLTVAGGAYEQYF. The CDR3 DNA reads as TGCGCCAGCAGCTTGACGGTGGCAGGGGGAGCCTACGAGCAGTACTTC.